This T cell receptor (beta chain) was sequenced during a study of blood T cells in healthy people across ages. The study's findings and limits: Fewer expanded clones and more diversity marked long-lived versus aged donors.

A word on this clonotype: Antigen: not known.

For the second PCR, which ran for roughly 6 to 11 cycles, a sample-barcoded 5' primer and a J-beta primer mix were used. MiXCR, run by TCRdb on the 5' RACE reads, gives a single entry per CDR3 protein. Of approximately 800,000 distinct CDR3 sequences in the sample, about 59% were seen once. The CDR3 is 17 amino acids. V shed 4 bases, J shed 2 bases, and the junction held 14 bases outside the gene matches. Germline CDR1 reads SQVTM; CDR2 reads ANQGSEA. The V gene is TRBV29-1, the J gene TRBJ1-1; 9 bases are shared with TRBD1. The sequence came from a man aged 30-40 years in good health. Sequencing used blood. The CDR3 DNA follows: TGCAGCGTTGGAATGGCCCCGGGACAGGGAGTTAACACTGAAGCTTTCTTT. Protein product: CSVGMAPGQGVNTEAFF.